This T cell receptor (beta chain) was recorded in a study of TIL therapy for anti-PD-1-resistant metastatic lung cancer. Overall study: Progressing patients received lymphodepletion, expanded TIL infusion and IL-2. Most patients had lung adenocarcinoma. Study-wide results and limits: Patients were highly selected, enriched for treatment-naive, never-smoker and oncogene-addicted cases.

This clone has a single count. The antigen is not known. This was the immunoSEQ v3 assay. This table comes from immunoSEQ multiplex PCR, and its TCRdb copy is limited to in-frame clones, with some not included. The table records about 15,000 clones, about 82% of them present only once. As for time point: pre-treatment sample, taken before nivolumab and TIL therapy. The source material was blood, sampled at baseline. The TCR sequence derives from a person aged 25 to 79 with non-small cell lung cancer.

As DNA, the CDR3 is TGTGCCAGCAGCCTCGGACTGGAAGAGACCCAGTACTTC. It encodes CASSLGLEETQYF. This chain joins TRBV27 and TRBJ2-5, with a possible D match to TRBD2 (5 bases). Trimming took off 6 bases at V and 3 bases at J, with 11 bases between the two ends. Per germline, CDR1 MNHEY and CDR2 SMNVEV (reference sequence). The CDR3 runs 13 residues.